The clone carrying this T cell receptor beta chain was picked up a small number of times. The sample belongs to a study of early T cells in non-severe SARS-CoV-2 infection. The CDR3 covers 13 residues. V lost 6 bases and J 1 base, leaving 9 bases between the germline ends. The germline V gene has CDR1 MNHNS and CDR2 SASEGT. MiXCR, applied by TCRdb to the 5' RACE reads, yields one record per CDR3 protein. The sample shows about 97,000 distinct CDR3 sequences, about 11% of them seen only once. The starting material was whole blood, obtained at baseline. The TCR sequence derives from an adult who was a healthcare worker with PCR-confirmed SARS-CoV-2 infection or an uninfected control (not recorded which). The rearrangement uses TRBV6-1 and TRBJ1-1; D gene ambiguous. The CDR3 DNA sequence: TGTGCCAGCAGGGGGTTAAAGAACACTGAAGCTTTCTTT. It codes for CASRGLKNTEAFF.